A single sample gave rise to the 19 T cell receptor beta chains below, sequenced in a study of shared clonotypes between healthy human individuals. The data were produced by immunoSEQ multiplex PCR, yet TCRdb's version contains in-frame clones alone and is incomplete. The profile shows 2.3 million or so clones, more than 85% of them singletons. The specimen sequenced was naive CD4+ T cells from PBMCs. The subset denotes: CD45RA+ positively selected. These receptors all come from a man younger than 35 in good health. Some clones in this sample may be carry-over from other donors' samples.

A remark on this clone: At the DNA level, this CDR3 is encoded by other sequences in the same sample as well. The chain recombines TRBV20-1 with TRBJ2-1; D is uncertain. Germline V gene sequence: CDR1 DFQATT, CDR2 SNEGSKA (reference sequence). CDR3 length equals 11 residues. The V and J ends lost 3 bases and 5 bases respectively, with 5 bases between them. CDR3 bases: TGCAGTGCTAGTCTTGACAATGAGCAGTTCTTC. As protein: CSASLDNEQFF.

In regard to this clone: The sample holds other DNA sequences that translate to the same CDR3. The chain carries TRBV5-1 and TRBJ2-5; D unresolved. V was pared by 1 base and J by 3 bases, with 7 bases between. Germline-derived CDR1 and CDR2 are SGHRS and YFSETQ. CDR3 length: 13 residues. This CDR3 reads CASSLSGKETQYF. CDR3 nucleotide sequence: TGCGCCAGCAGCTTGAGTGGGAAAGAGACCCAGTACTTC.

The V call is TRBV28, the J call TRBJ1-3, with D uncertain. This CDR3 spans 14 amino acids. V was cut by 7 bases and J by 0 bases, with 10 bases left in between. Germline V CDR1 and CDR2: MDHEN, SYDVKM. The CDR3 DNA follows: TGTGCCAGCATACGGGCAGGCTCTGGAAACACCATATATTTT. It is translated as CASIRAGSGNTIYF.

The chain combines TRBV28 with TRBJ1-5, with 7 bases fitting TRBD1. The CDR3 has 14 residues. Germline CDR1 and CDR2: MDHEN and SYDVKM. The V and J ends lost 5 bases and 5 bases, in that order; junction bases with no gene match: 6. CDR3 amino acids: CASSIQGRDQPQHF. CDR3 coding DNA: TGTGCCAGCAGTATACAGGGGAGGGATCAGCCCCAGCATTTT.

The chain joins TRBV25-1 to TRBJ2-3; tentatively, D is TRBD1 (5 bases). The CDR3 has 16 residues. CDR1 is MGHDK, CDR2 SYGVNS, per germline. Trimming cost V 1 base and J 1 base, with 12 bases left between them. CDR3 residues: CASSELGAEGTDTQYF. The CDR3 DNA reads TGTGCCAGCAGTGAATTAGGGGCTGAGGGCACAGATACGCAGTATTTT. Together with reference TRBV25-1 and TRBJ2-3, the CDR3 gives the full variable domain: EADIYQTPRYLVIGTGKKITLECSQTMGHDKMYWYQQDPGMELHLIHYSYGVNSTEKGDLSSESTVSRIRTEHFPLTLESARPSHTSQYLCASSELGAEGTDTQYFGPGTRLTVL.

The chain uses TRBV2 and TRBJ2-1; 9 bases map to TRBD1. The CDR3 has 15 amino acids. V was clipped by 4 bases and J by 4 bases; unmatched bases: 5. Per the germline V gene, CDR1 is SNHLY and CDR2 is FYNNEI. The CDR3 region is CASSVTGTGYNEQFF. CDR3 bases: TGTGCCAGCAGTGTAACCGGGACAGGGTACAATGAGCAGTTCTTC.

The chain recombines TRBV5-1 with TRBJ1-2, with unresolved D. Germline V lookup: CDR1 SGHRS, CDR2 YFSETQ. The CDR3 spans 13 residues. Deletions cut 4 bases from V and 8 bases from J, with 15 bases between. CDR3 bases: TGCGCCAGCAGCCCTGGTACGGGGAGCGGCTACACCTTC. Protein sequence: CASSPGTGSGYTF.

In nucleotides, the CDR3 is TGTGCCAGCAGCTCGCTCCGGGCGACCTACGAGCAGTACTTC. This sequence encodes CASSSLRATYEQYF. The chain combines TRBV5-6 with TRBJ2-7; D unresolved. V lost 3 bases, J lost 2 bases, and 12 bases lay in between. Germline V CDR1 and CDR2: SGHDT, YYEEEE. This CDR3 region has 14 residues.

The count of this clone is one. A much larger clone differs from this one at a single base, so this may be a read error. Other DNA sequences within the sample encode an identical CDR3. V and J are TRBV28 and TRBJ2-7; 11 bases align to TRBD2. In germline, CDR1 is MDHEN, CDR2 SYDVKM. V lost 3 bases, J lost 4 bases, and 2 bases stayed unmatched. CDR3 size: 14 residues. The CDR3 spells CASSFGTSGYEQYF. The CDR3, as DNA: TGTGCCAGCAGTTTTGGGACTAGCGGTTACGAGCAGTACTTC.

V is TRBV7-9 and J is TRBJ1-4; possibly TRBD1 for D (5 bases). CDR3 length: 18 residues. Germline assignment: CDR1 SEHNR and CDR2 FQNEAQ (reference sequence). V was trimmed by 1 base and J by 0 bases, leaving 15 bases between them. CDR3 sequence: CASSLGQQTFATNEKLFF. DNA for the CDR3: TGTGCCAGCAGCTTAGGACAGCAAACCTTTGCAACTAATGAAAAACTGTTTTTT.

The chain couples TRBV5-8 to TRBJ1-5; 9 positions match TRBD1. From germline, CDR1 is SGHTS and CDR2 YDEGEE. The CDR3 spans 14 residues. After removal of 5 bases from V and 6 bases from J, the junction contained 6 bases not matched to a gene. CDR3 sequence (DNA): TGTGCCAGCAGAGCGGGACAGGGACTTCAGCCCCAGCATTTT. Translated, it gives CASRAGQGLQPQHF.

This clone has only one observation. Other DNA sequences of this sample code for an identical CDR3. The chain has TRBV7-2 and TRBJ2-1; D is uncertain. The CDR3 runs to 15 residues. Trimming shortened V by 0 bases and J by 0 bases, and 6 bases separated the two germline ends. The germline CDR1 and CDR2 sequences are SGHTA and FQGNSA. In nucleotides, the CDR3 is TGTGCCAGCAGCTTAGCCTCCTCCTCCTACAATGAGCAGTTCTTC. Protein sequence: CASSLASSSYNEQFF.

CDR3 bases: TGTGCCAGCAGCTTCATGCAGGCGGCCTTGAATGAGCAGTTCTTC. This sequence encodes CASSFMQAALNEQFF. The V call is TRBV7-9, the J call TRBJ2-1; D remains unclear. The V and J ends lost 3 bases and 7 bases respectively, with 16 bases between them. CDR1 is SEHNR, CDR2 FQNEAQ, per germline (reference sequence). The length of the CDR3 is 15 residues.

Of note for this clone: At one end the junction does not follow the germline gene, possibly because of a read error. The rearrangement uses TRBV9 and TRBJ2-5; perhaps TRBD2 as D (6 bases). The CDR3 is 13 amino acids. Germline V lookup: CDR1 SGDLS, CDR2 YYNGEE. The CDR3 loop is CPKSRGSTKTQYF. The CDR3, as DNA: TGCCCCAAGTCACGGGGGAGTACTAAGACCCAGTACTTC.

The J gene is TRBJ1-2, the V gene TRBV2; 7 nucleotides match TRBD1. Trimming cost V 6 bases and J 2 bases; bases outside gene matches: 9. Germline-derived CDR1 and CDR2 are SNHLY and FYNNEI. The CDR3 is 15 residues long. CDR3 DNA sequence: TGTGCCAGCAGGTTAGGACAGGTCCTCAACTATGGCTACACCTTC. Its protein is CASRLGQVLNYGYTF.

The CDR3 coding sequence is TGTGCCAGCAGCCCAGATCCTAGCTTTACTGAGCAGTTCTTC. Protein: CASSPDPSFTEQFF. This chain links TRBV7-9 with TRBJ2-1; TRBD2 is a possible D gene (5 bases). Germline values: CDR1 SEHNR, CDR2 FQNEAQ (reference sequence). Trimming removed 5 bases at V and 9 bases at J, with 17 bases between. The CDR3 runs to 14 residues.

The rearrangement uses TRBV30 and TRBJ2-1, with 9 nucleotides matching TRBD2. Trimming cost V 4 bases and J 0 bases; bases outside gene matches: 7. From germline, CDR1 is GTSNPN and CDR2 SVGIG (reference sequence). The CDR3 spans 16 residues. CDR3 loop: CAWMVAGGGSYNEQFF. The CDR3 DNA reads as TGTGCCTGGATGGTGGCGGGAGGGGGCTCCTACAATGAGCAGTTCTTC. Based on the CDR3 plus reference TRBV30 and TRBJ2-1, the full variable domain is SQTIHQWPATLVQPVGSPLSLECTVEGTSNPNLYWYRQAAGRGLQLLFYSVGIGQISSEVPQNLSASRPQDRQFILSSKKLLLSDSGFYLCAWMVAGGGSYNEQFFGPGTRLTVL.

The chain combines TRBV6-6 with TRBJ1-5; no definite D call. Germline V gene sequence: CDR1 MNHNY, CDR2 SVGAGI (reference sequence). Trimming shortened V by 4 bases and J by 3 bases, and 7 bases separated the two germline ends. There are 13 residues in the CDR3. The CDR3 here is CASSLRNNQPQHF. The DNA of the CDR3 is TGTGCCAGCAGTTTACGGAACAATCAGCCCCAGCATTTT.

This chain connects TRBV10-3 to TRBJ2-1; D might be TRBD1 or TRBD2, each matching 5 bases. From germline, CDR1 is ENHRY and CDR2 SYGVKD. This CDR3 is 16 amino acids long. V shed 3 bases and J shed 5 bases, with 17 bases lying between them. The CDR3 DNA reads TGTGCCATCAGTGAATCTTGGGGACGGCGGAACAATGAGCAGTTCTTC. Protein product: CAISESWGRRNNEQFF.